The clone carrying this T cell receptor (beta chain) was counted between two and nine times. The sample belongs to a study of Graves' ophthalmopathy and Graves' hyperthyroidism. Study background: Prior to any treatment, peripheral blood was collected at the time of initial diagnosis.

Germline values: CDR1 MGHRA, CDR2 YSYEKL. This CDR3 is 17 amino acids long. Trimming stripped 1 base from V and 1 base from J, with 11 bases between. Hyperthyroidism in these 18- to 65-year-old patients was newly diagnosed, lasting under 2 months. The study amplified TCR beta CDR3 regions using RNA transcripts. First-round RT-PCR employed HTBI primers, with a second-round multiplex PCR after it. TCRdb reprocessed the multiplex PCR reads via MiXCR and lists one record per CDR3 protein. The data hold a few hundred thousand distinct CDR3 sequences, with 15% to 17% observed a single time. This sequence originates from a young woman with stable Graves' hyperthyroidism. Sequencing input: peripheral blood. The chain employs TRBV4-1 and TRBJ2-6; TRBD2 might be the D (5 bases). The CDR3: CASSQVPGVSGANVLTF. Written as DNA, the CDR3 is TGCGCCAGCAGCCAAGTCCCCGGGGTATCTGGGGCCAACGTCCTGACTTTC.